The present TCR beta chain was sequenced within a study of memory CD4+ T cells and cytomegalovirus serostatus (dated by TCRdb to the late 2010s). For context, the study as a whole: The approximately 35 healthy Belgian adults in the cohort included 9 who were CMV seropositive and 24 who were CMV seronegative. To replicate a published TCR-based CMV serostatus classifier, the researchers sequenced the CD4+ memory TCRbeta repertoires of a Belgian cohort whose cytomegalovirus serostatus was known. Paper-wide results and their limitations: CMV serostatus prediction reached a median bootstrapped AUC of about 0.96 with the original framework and just under 0.93 with a US-trained random forest. The results were interpreted as suggesting that the CMV-associated TCR signature is mostly present in the CD4+ memory repertoire. On the Belgian cohort, the classifier built on the original framework reached a median bootstrapped AUC of roughly 0.94, with a 95% CI of 0.76-1.00. Only CD4+CD45RO+ memory cells were sequenced, in contrast to the original study, in which naive and memory CD4+ and CD8+ populations were covered. Among the 150 to 200 previously reported CMV-associated TCRbeta sequences, some 70 showed up in the CD4+ memory repertoires, with each one found in between one and five individuals.

A word on this clone: There is no known antigen for this receptor. The sample holds no much larger clone one base away, and base qualities are not on file.

A FACSAria II was used to sort memory CD4+ T cells, defined as single viable CD3+CD4+CD8-CD45RO+ cells. To determine CMV serostatus, a Roche Elecsys assay was used that detects serum IgG against CMV pp150, pp28, p38 and p52. Following thawing, total CD4+ T cells were enriched through positive selection using CD4 magnetic microbeads. The samples came from a separate study whose specific focus was interrogating the CD4+ T cell memory repertoire. Peripheral blood mononuclear cells were isolated and cryopreserved according to standard operating procedures, and serum was stored at -80 degrees C. CD3-PerCP (BW264/56), CD4-APC (RPA-T4), CD45RO-PE (UCHT1) and CD8-Pacific Orange (3B5) antibodies were used for staining, and non-viable cells were excluded with Sytox blue. The CDR3 measures 14 amino acids from cysteine to phenylalanine. Only the CDR3 portion is preserved as DNA: 42 bases, with reading frame beginning at the first base. According to the germline V gene, CDR1 reads SNHLY and CDR2 reads FYNNEI. V is pared back by 4 bases and J by 0 bases, with 10 bases lying between the germline termini.

The Quick-DNA Microprep Kit was used to extract genomic DNA from the sorted cells. TCRbeta DNA was amplified with the immunoSEQ hsTCRbeta kit following the manufacturer's protocol. An Illumina MiSeq instrument was used to sequence the TCRbeta libraries. As for the original processing: Following removal of out-of-frame sequences, more than 2,000,000 distinct TCRbeta sequences were retained, with an average of around 70,000 per individual. Two values were used to score each individual: the count of 150 to 200 previously reported CMV-associated TCRbeta sequences and the total count of productive distinct TCRbeta sequences. A beta-binomial model was reimplemented in Python, and scikit-learn random forests with default parameters were trained on US cohort data. Classifier performance on the Belgian cohort was summarized as median AUC with percentile confidence intervals calculated over 10,000 bootstrap iterations. The immuneACCESS repertoire file appears here via TCRdb, limited to in-frame rearrangements. These files lack a portion of the clones; in checked studies, under half of the deficit traces to unresolved V genes, and the cause of the others is not known. That table furnishes V, J and clone size, whereas the DNA furnished D and trimming. Here the sample has under 85,000 clones; roughly 78% occur a single time. The top ten hold approximately 2.8% of the sample.

The receptor was isolated from an adult in good health and CMV-seropositive. This receptor chain uses TRBV2 and TRBJ2-7; the D call is possibly TRBD1 or TRBD2, each sharing 5 bases. Sequenced input: memory CD4+ T cells from blood. The CDR3 protein sequence reads: CASSGDRSSYEQYF. The nucleotide sequence reads as follows: TGTGCCAGCAGTGGGGACCGAAGCTCCTACGAGCAGTACTTC.